Listed below are T cell receptor beta chains from one sample, sequenced in a study of blood T cell repertoires in COVID-19. Produced via immunoSEQ multiplex PCR; TCRdb's table is partial and in-frame only. The sample lists approximately 530,000 clones, roughly 89% occurring once. Sample: peripheral blood. The origin of the receptors is a woman in her forties or fifties with COVID-19, enrolled during active disease. Both conserved end residues are trimmed from each CDR3. D genes are given only for firm matches.

j_call d_call v_call cdr3_aa
TRBJ1-4 . TRBV28 ASSATQGEKLF
TRBJ1-5 TRBD1 TRBV7-2 ASSPQGAVLNQPQH
TRBJ1-5 . TRBV11-2 ASSQVGGNQPQH
TRBJ1-4 . TRBV19 ASSPGQPINEKLF
TRBJ2-7 . TRBV30 AWNRGGFYEQY
TRBJ2-7 TRBD2 TRBV3-1/TRBV3-2 ASSPLAAWNEQY
TRBJ1-3 TRBD1 TRBV6-5 ATRTGGSGNTIY
TRBJ2-7 . TRBV29-1 SARDSYEQY
TRBJ1-1 TRBD1 TRBV30 AWTESFRGHTEAF
TRBJ1-2 . TRBV18 ASSPSGAGYT
TRBJ1-4 . TRBV30 AWSDRKFSEKLF
TRBJ1-2 . TRBV6-6 ASSYFDRNYGYT
TRBJ2-7 TRBD1 TRBV28 ASSPSRDSYEQY
TRBJ2-7 . TRBV30 AWSLGRSLYEQY
TRBJ2-2 . TRBV30 ACHHGSGSAGELF
TRBJ1-1 . TRBV12-3/TRBV12-4 ASSGGAGVAF
TRBJ1-1 TRBD1 TRBV19 ASSPLRDRVLRTEAF
TRBJ2-2 . TRBV2 ASSQEGGTGELF
TRBJ2-3 TRBD2 TRBV5-1 ASSPGLAGGSSTDTQY
TRBJ2-7 TRBD2 TRBV7-2 ASSFRTSHYEQY
TRBJ1-1 TRBD1 TRBV3-1/TRBV3-2 ASSLGTAEAF
TRBJ1-2 . TRBV11-2 ASSPRIFNYGYT
TRBJ2-2 TRBD1 TRBV19 ASSIEAGQGTGELF
TRBJ2-3 . TRBV5-1 ASSLGGRSTDTQY
TRBJ2-7 . TRBV27 ASSGTNTYEQY
TRBJ2-2 . TRBV14 ASSQVRLVAAGELF
TRBJ2-5 . TRBV6-5 ASRLGGALETQY
TRBJ1-1 TRBD1 TRBV30 AGTEPDYMNTEAF
TRBJ1-4 . TRBV3-1/TRBV3-2 ASSQAGATNEKLF
TRBJ1-1 . TRBV19 ASAPQRQGFTEAF
TRBJ2-7 . TRBV2 ASSLTAPYEQY
TRBJ2-2 . TRBV7-9 ASSSRAGELF
TRBJ1-2 . TRBV12-3/TRBV12-4 ASTLDGYYGYT
TRBJ2-7 . TRBV4-1 ASSQDRRGPYYEQY
TRBJ1-2 TRBD1 TRBV19 ASSQPRGQFRANYGYT
TRBJ1-1 . TRBV12-5 ASGLVVNTEAF
TRBJ1-6 . TRBV7-9 ASSLEASANSPLH
TRBJ2-1 . TRBV5-1 ASSLRSPTEAWEQF
TRBJ2-2 TRBD2 TRBV5-4 ASSPGLAGTNTGELF
TRBJ2-6 . TRBV29-1 SVASRAGANVLT
TRBJ1-1 . TRBV19 ASSPYRVNPEAF
TRBJ2-4 TRBD2 TRBV14 ASSPDSGRSNIQY
TRBJ1-2 . TRBV12-3/TRBV12-4 ASRLGAIYGYT
TRBJ1-1 . TRBV4-1 ASSQVLEAVNTEAF
TRBJ2-7 TRBD2 TRBV14 ASSQPLGEGESYEQY
TRBJ2-1 . TRBV27 ASSLQTGEQF
TRBJ2-6 TRBD1 TRBV5-1 ASSWVPGQGGSGANVLT
TRBJ2-3 . TRBV19 ASSVNTDTQY
TRBJ1-2 TRBD1 TRBV5-1 ASSPSSGTGEVYGYT
TRBJ1-1 . TRBV5-8 ASSSSLRGRSEAF
TRBJ1-1 . TRBV28 ASSLHRREAEAF
TRBJ2-3 . TRBV5-6 ASSLVGGDTQY
TRBJ1-2 TRBD1 TRBV11-2 ASSEPSGTGLYGYT
TRBJ1-1 . TRBV21-1 ASSSDRVRDFAEAF
TRBJ2-1 . TRBV29-1 SVERETNEQF
TRBJ1-5 . TRBV19 ASSIVSRMGQPQH
TRBJ1-2 . TRBV28 ASSPGYGYT